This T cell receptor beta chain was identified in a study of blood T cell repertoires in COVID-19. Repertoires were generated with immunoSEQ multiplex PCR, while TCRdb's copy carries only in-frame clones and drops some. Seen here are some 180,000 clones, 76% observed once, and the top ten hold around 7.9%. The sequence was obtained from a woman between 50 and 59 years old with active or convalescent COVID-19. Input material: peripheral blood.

The CDR3 bases are TGTGCCAGTAGTCCGGGACAGTACAACACTGAAGCTTTCTTT. It yields the protein CASSPGQYNTEAFF. The chain employs TRBV19 and TRBJ1-1; 7 bases align to TRBD1. The CDR3 extends over 14 amino acids. V trimming: 5 bases; J trimming: 2 bases; junction bases outside the gene matches: 5. Germline V lookup: CDR1 LNHDA, CDR2 SQIVND (reference sequence). Full variable domain (rest looked up from reference TRBV19 and TRBJ1-1): DGGITQSPKYLFRKEGQNVTLSCEQNLNHDAMYWYRQDPGQGLRLIYYSQIVNDFQKGDIAEGYSVSREKKESFPLTVTSAQKNPTAFYLCASSPGQYNTEAFFGQGTRLTVV.